Listed below are T cell receptor beta chains from one sample, sequenced in a study of human T cells and chemical hapten exposure. TCRdb processed the RACE reads anew with MiXCR; each CDR3 protein has one entry. The profile covers about 260,000 distinct CDR3 sequences, with around 9.3% appearing a single time and 2% to 3% taken by the ten largest. Sequencing was performed on whole blood, taken in connection with sensitization to the hapten diphenylcyclopropenone (DPC). The receptors stem from a woman in her thirties or forties with alopecia areata. Some clones in this sample may be carry-over from other donors' samples. CDR3s include the opening cysteine and the closing phenylalanine or tryptophan. The D gene is left open where the match is weak. Clone size is shown for a subset of rows, as once, few, many or a class of expanded clone.

CDR3aa	CDR3nt	j_gene	abundance	v_gene	d_gene
CASSFRGYNEQFF	TGTGCCAGCAGTTTTAGAGGGTACAATGAGCAGTTCTTC	TRBJ2-1	many	TRBV28	-
CASSPRGIENTEAFF	TGTGCCAGCTCACCACGGGGGATAGAGAACACTGAAGCTTTCTTT	TRBJ1-1	-	TRBV18	-
CASRFREQETQYF	TGTGCCAGCAGGTTCCGGGAGCAAGAGACCCAGTACTTC	TRBJ2-5	few	TRBV25-1	-
CASSLGRGFSDTQYF	TGTGCCAGCAGCCTGGGCAGGGGGTTCTCAGATACGCAGTATTTT	TRBJ2-3	-	TRBV12-3/TRBV12-4	TRBD1
CASSLVQGAWQPQHF	TGTGCCAGCAGTTTAGTTCAGGGGGCCTGGCAGCCCCAGCATTTT	TRBJ1-5	-	TRBV28	TRBD1
CASSYSEKETQYF	TGTGCCAGCAGTTACTCGGAGAAGGAGACCCAGTACTTC	TRBJ2-5	-	TRBV6-6	-
CASSAIAETYEQYF	TGTGCCAGCAGCGCTATAGCGGAAACCTACGAGCAGTACTTC	TRBJ2-7	-	TRBV9	-
CASSYSTPGGTQYF	TGTGCCAGCAGTTACTCCACACCTGGGGGGACCCAGTACTTC	TRBJ2-5	-	TRBV6-2/TRBV6-3	-
CASSPGSVVGQYF	TGTGCCAGCAGCCCGGGATCAGTCGTCGGGCAGTACTTC	TRBJ2-7	-	TRBV12-3/TRBV12-4	-
CASSRTFTTNEKLFF	TGTGCCAGCAGTCGGACCTTCACAACTAATGAAAAACTGTTTTTT	TRBJ1-4	-	TRBV12-3/TRBV12-4	-
CASSSGQPSSGANVLTF	TGCGCCAGCAGCTCGGGACAGCCCAGCTCTGGGGCCAACGTCCTGACTTTC	TRBJ2-6	few	TRBV5-1	TRBD1
CASTEREGRGYGYTF	TGTGCCAGCACCGAGCGCGAGGGAAGGGGCTATGGCTACACCTTC	TRBJ1-2	few	TRBV6-2/TRBV6-3	-
CASSLDAGPHTDTQYF	TGTGCCAGCAGCTTAGACGCCGGGCCGCACACAGATACGCAGTATTTT	TRBJ2-3	many	TRBV7-9	-
CASSQGSEAFF	TGTGCCAGCAGCCAGGGATCTGAAGCTTTCTTT	TRBJ1-1	-	TRBV28	-
CASSTSGNYEQYF	TGTGCCAGCTCCACTAGCGGCAACTACGAGCAGTACTTC	TRBJ2-7	-	TRBV18	TRBD2
CSADPRGLANYGYTF	TGCAGTGCGGATCCCAGGGGATTAGCTAACTATGGCTACACCTTC	TRBJ1-2	few	TRBV20-1	-
CASKREALNEQFF	TGTGCCAGCAAGCGGGAGGCCCTCAATGAGCAGTTCTTC	TRBJ2-1	-	TRBV6-2/TRBV6-3	TRBD2
CATSDQTSGRGGTQYF	TGTGCCACCAGTGATCAGACTAGCGGGAGGGGTGGCACGCAGTATTTT	TRBJ2-3	few	TRBV24-1	TRBD2
CASSSGQGGAGELFF	TGCGCCAGCAGCTCCGGACAGGGAGGGGCCGGGGAGCTGTTTTTT	TRBJ2-2	-	TRBV5-1	-
CARTPRRSLVEQYF	TGTGCCAGGACCCCTCGCCGCTCCCTAGTGGAGCAGTACTTC	TRBJ2-7	-	TRBV28	-
CASSVTGTVSYEQYF	TGTGCCAGCAGCGTCACCGGGACAGTTTCCTACGAGCAGTACTTC	TRBJ2-7	few	TRBV7-6	TRBD1
CASRLGGDEQFF	TGTGCCAGCAGACTAGGCGGGGATGAGCAGTTCTTC	TRBJ2-1	-	TRBV28	-
CASPFVRQGSYEQYF	TGTGCCAGCCCTTTCGTTAGACAGGGCTCCTACGAGCAGTACTTC	TRBJ2-7	many	TRBV21-1	-
CASSSGGRGQPQHF	TGTGCCAGCAGTTCGGGGGGGCGAGGGCAGCCCCAGCATTTT	TRBJ1-5	few	TRBV28	-
CASSPWVTDTQYF	TGTGCCAGCAGCCCGTGGGTGACAGATACGCAGTATTTT	TRBJ2-3	few	TRBV7-9	-
CASSLGAVINYGYTF	TGCGCCAGCAGCTTGGGGGCAGTGATTAACTATGGCTACACCTTC	TRBJ1-2	few	TRBV5-1	-
CSARQREVYNEQFF	TGCAGTGCTAGACAGCGGGAGGTCTACAATGAGCAGTTCTTC	TRBJ2-1	many	TRBV20-1	TRBD2
CASSLGSQGEGNEQFF	TGTGCCAGCAGTTTGGGATCGCAGGGAGAGGGGAATGAGCAGTTCTTC	TRBJ2-1	-	TRBV12-3/TRBV12-4	-
CSAPRTSGTYNEQFF	TGCAGTGCTCCGAGGACTAGCGGTACCTACAATGAGCAGTTCTTC	TRBJ2-1	-	TRBV20-1	TRBD2
CASSQRAGGPDEQFF	TGTGCCAGCAGCCAGAGAGCGGGAGGGCCCGATGAGCAGTTCTTC	TRBJ2-1	many	TRBV4-2	TRBD2
CSVYSRDRNTEAFF	TGCAGCGTCTACAGCCGGGACAGGAACACTGAAGCTTTCTTT	TRBJ1-1	-	TRBV29-1	TRBD1
CSRWGSGTSVRDTQYF	TGCAGTCGTTGGGGGTCCGGGACTAGCGTGAGGGATACGCAGTATTTT	TRBJ2-3	few	TRBV20-1	TRBD2
CASRAPGLGSPLHF	TGTGCCAGCAGGGCTCCGGGACTGGGTTCACCCCTCCACTTT	TRBJ1-6	many	TRBV28	-
CSAKLETQYF	TGCAGTGCCAAACTAGAGACCCAGTACTTC	TRBJ2-5	-	TRBV20-1	-
CASSFSGRNYEQYF	TGTGCCAGCAGTTTTTCTGGGCGGAACTACGAGCAGTACTTC	TRBJ2-7	few	TRBV27	-
CSVVWLAANTGELFF	TGCAGCGTTGTTTGGCTAGCGGCGAACACCGGGGAGCTGTTTTTT	TRBJ2-2	-	TRBV29-1	TRBD2
CASRTGTSGMGEQFF	TGTGCCAGCAGGACCGGGACTAGCGGGATGGGTGAGCAGTTCTTC	TRBJ2-1	few	TRBV2	TRBD2
CASSPPQPSEQYF	TGTGCCAGCAGCCCACCCCAGCCCTCCGAGCAGTACTTC	TRBJ2-7	few	TRBV7-2	-
CASSWGTDNYEQYF	TGTGCCAGCAGCTGGGGGACTGATAACTACGAGCAGTACTTC	TRBJ2-7	-	TRBV5-5	-
CASSFLNARESGETQYF	TGTGCCAGCAGTTTCTTAAATGCGCGGGAGTCTGGTGAGACCCAGTACTTC	TRBJ2-5	-	TRBV28	TRBD2
CASSLTVLNEKLFF	TGTGCCAGCAGTTTGACCGTACTCAATGAAAAACTGTTTTTT	TRBJ1-4	-	TRBV6-6	-
CSASPGTGVSPFHF	TGCAGTGCTAGCCCCGGGACAGGGGTTTCACCCTTCCACTTT	TRBJ1-6	-	TRBV20-1	TRBD1
CASSPRDNTDTQYF	TGTGCCAGCTCACCCCGGGACAACACAGATACGCAGTATTTT	TRBJ2-3	few	TRBV18	-
CASSFRTRNGNEQFF	TGTGCCAGCAGCTTCAGGACCCGAAACGGTAATGAGCAGTTCTTC	TRBJ2-1	few	TRBV7-2	-
CASSQFRSEAQVRDEQYF	TGTGCCAGCAGCCAATTTCGATCCGAAGCGCAAGTACGGGACGAGCAGTACTTC	TRBJ2-7	-	TRBV3-2	-
CASSLILTANPPETQYF	TGTGCCAGCAGCTTAATCCTGACAGCCAACCCCCCCGAGACCCAGTACTTC	TRBJ2-5	-	TRBV7-2	-